A single sample is the source of the 7 T cell receptor beta chains below, sequenced in a study of beta chain features in type 1 diabetes. TCRB transcripts that were expressed got sequenced, as all of the isolated RNA had been reverse transcribed. Data came from immunoSEQ multiplex PCR; TCRdb stores just in-frame clones and leaves some out. The table lists fewer than 350,000 clones, approximately 8.1% of them singletons. The sample was central memory CD4+ T cells from blood. The receptors come from a young woman in good health.

This clone appeared many times. The rearrangement uses TRBV7-9 and TRBJ1-1, with TRBD1 as a possible D gene (5 bases). The germline CDR1 and CDR2 sequences are SEHNR and FQNEAQ (reference sequence). Between the trimmed V and J ends, which lost 1 base and 7 bases, there was a span of 16 bases. The CDR3 length is 15 residues. CDR3 coding DNA: TGTGCCAGCAGCTTAGGGCCAGGGTCAGAGGTTGAAGCTTTCTTT. Protein product: CASSLGPGSEVEAFF.

The CDR3 loop reads CASSYEPATNEKLFF. CDR3 bases: TGCGCCAGCAGCTACGAGCCTGCAACTAATGAAAAACTGTTTTTT. The chain employs TRBV5-1 and TRBJ1-4; D is uncertain. V dropped 3 bases and J dropped 0 bases, with 9 bases sitting between them. Per the germline V gene, CDR1 is SGHRS and CDR2 is YFSETQ. The CDR3 loop spans 15 amino acids.

This clone turned up a few times. The chain recombines TRBV6-6 with TRBJ1-4; 8 bases align to TRBD1. Germline-derived CDR1 and CDR2 are MNHNY and SVGAGI (reference sequence). The junction had 6 bases not matched to a gene; V was cut back by 4 bases and J by 8 bases. The CDR3 totals 14 residues. This CDR3 is CASSLTGEWEKLFF. CDR3 DNA: TGTGCCAGCAGTTTGACAGGGGAGTGGGAAAAACTGTTTTTT.

The rearrangement joins TRBV7-3 to TRBJ1-1; weak D call: TRBD1 (5 bases). Germline lookup yields CDR1 SGHTA and CDR2 FQGTGA. This CDR3 contains 15 residues. Trimming removed 6 bases from V and 1 base from J, with 15 bases in between. CDR3 amino acids: CASSSDGATNTEAFF. The CDR3 DNA is TGTGCCAGCAGTTCAGATGGGGCCACGAACACTGAAGCTTTCTTT.

This clone appeared many times. CDR3 nucleotide sequence: TGTGCCAGCAGCGAACAGGTTTCCTACGAGCAGTACGTC. As protein: CASSEQVSYEQYV. This chain joins TRBV7-9 and TRBJ2-7, with D perhaps TRBD1 (5 bases). In germline, CDR1 is SEHNR, CDR2 FQNEAQ (reference sequence). This CDR3 spans 13 amino acids. V was cut by 5 bases and J by 1 base, with 9 bases left in between.

The chain employs TRBV10-3 and TRBJ1-5; D not resolved. The CDR3 consists of 13 residues. Trimming removed 0 bases at V and 2 bases at J, with 2 bases between. CDR1 and CDR2 from the germline V gene are ENHRY and SYGVKD. The CDR3 loop reads CAISESGNQPQHF. CDR3 bases: TGTGCCATCAGTGAGTCGGGCAATCAGCCCCAGCATTTT.

This clone has ten or more counts. The identical CDR3 is also encoded by other nucleotide sequences in the sample. CDR3 in amino acids: CAWSVGETQYF. For the CDR3, the DNA is TGTGCCTGGAGTGTGGGGGAGACCCAGTACTTC. V gene TRBV30 combines with J gene TRBJ2-5; D gene ambiguous. V gave up 0 bases and J gave up 5 bases, with 4 bases separating them. Germline CDR1 GTSNPN, CDR2 SVGIG (reference sequence). The CDR3 consists of 11 residues.